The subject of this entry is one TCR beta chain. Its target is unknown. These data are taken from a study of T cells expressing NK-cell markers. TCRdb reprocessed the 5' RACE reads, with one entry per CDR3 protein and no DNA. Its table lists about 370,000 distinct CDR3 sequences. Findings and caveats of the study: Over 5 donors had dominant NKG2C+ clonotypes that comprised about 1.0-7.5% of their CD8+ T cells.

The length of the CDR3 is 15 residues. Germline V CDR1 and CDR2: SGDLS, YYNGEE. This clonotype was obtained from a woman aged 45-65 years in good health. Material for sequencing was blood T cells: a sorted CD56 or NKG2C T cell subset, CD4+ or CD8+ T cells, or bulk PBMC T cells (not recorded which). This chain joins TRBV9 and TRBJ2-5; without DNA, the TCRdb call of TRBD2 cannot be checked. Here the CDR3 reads CASSVEGTPEETQYF.